This section outlines one T cell receptor (beta chain) sequence together with its context. This sample is drawn from a study of response to subunit inactivated influenza vaccine. TCRdb processed the RT-PCR reads anew with MiXCR; each CDR3 protein has one entry. Seen here are a few hundred thousand distinct CDR3 sequences, about 20% observed once, and the top ten hold over 9%. Sequencing used PBMCs from blood, obtained about 19 months after vaccination. The receptor's source is a man between 45 and 75 years old who received an inactivated influenza vaccine.

The chain's CDR3 is CSAAHDEQFF. CDR3 DNA sequence: TGCAGTGCTGCGCACGATGAGCAGTTCTTC. The chain uses TRBV20-1 and TRBJ2-1; D is unresolved. V was trimmed by 5 bases and J by 8 bases, leaving 7 bases between them. CDR1 and CDR2 from the germline V gene are DFQATT and SNEGSKA (reference sequence). This CDR3 is 10 amino acids long.